Here is one TCR beta chain with its context. Antigen unknown. These data belong to a study of response to subunit inactivated influenza vaccine. General study points: It was suggested by the authors that few new T cells are recruited by each seasonal influenza vaccination.

Each CDR3 protein gets one entry after TCRdb re-called the RT-PCR reads with MiXCR. The sample records hundreds of thousands of distinct CDR3 sequences, around 16% being singletons. Germline CDR1 DFQATT, CDR2 SNEGSKA (reference sequence). The CDR3 totals 16 residues. Trimming pared 2 bases from V and 4 bases from J, leaving 18 bases between. Sequenced material: PBMCs from blood, taken approximately 12 days after vaccination. The receptor comes from a man aged 45-65 years who received an inactivated influenza vaccine. This sequence joins TRBV20-1 and TRBJ2-1; D possibly corresponds to TRBD1 (6 bases). CDR3 bases: TGCAGTGCTAGAAGTCGAGGCAGGGGTTTTTACAATGAGCAGTTCTTC. Amino acids: CSARSRGRGFYNEQFF.